This section outlines one TCR beta chain sequence together with its context. Which antigen it targets is not known. There are no base qualities to consult, and no much larger clone falls within one base. Each donor gave one peripheral blood draw, about 110 mL on average, collected into heparinised tubes. Naive, central memory, regulatory and stem cell-like memory CD4+ T cells were sorted on a BD FACSAria II using a panel including CD45RO, CCR7, CD25, CD127, CD95 and CD27. Purity was above 95% for every sorted population. PBMCs were isolated immediately by Lymphoprep density gradient centrifugation and stained directly without culture. So that batch effects would be minimized, each experiment stained and sorted samples in pairs, pairing one healthy donor with one patient. The entire amount of isolated RNA was reverse transcribed using the High Capacity cDNA Reverse Transcription Kit, so the sequenced TCRB transcripts were expressed ones. Deep immunoSEQ sequencing was applied to naive, central memory and regulatory T cell samples, giving an average of roughly 3.5 million total reads per sample. Sorted cells were lysed in RLT buffer and RNA was extracted with DNase-treated RNeasy Micro or Mini kits, depending on cell number. Each cell subset was processed separately to prevent cross-contamination, with patient and healthy donor samples processed together. The immunoSEQ multiplex PCR was used to amplify TCRB sequences from cDNA, generating 87-bp fragments that spanned the CDR3 region. The amplicons were sequenced using the Illumina HiSeq platform. The original methods were these. Synthetic template baselines were used to correct PCR bias computationally, reads within Hamming distance 2 were collapsed together, and singletons that could not be merged were discarded. By aligning reads against IMGT, V, D and J genes, CDR3 length, and insertions or deletions at six rearrangement sites were assigned. Within each subset, clonotype counts were normalized to sorted cell number, and only after that were true diversity and Gini coefficients computed with the tcR R package. The overlap coefficient, calculated on TCRB nucleotide sequences, was used to quantify repertoire sharing. Out-of-frame TCRB sequences from naive cells were analyzed to stand in for the pre-selection repertoire. As stored in TCRdb, this immuneACCESS dataset retains in-frame rearrangements with V and J assigned. A fraction of the clones does not appear; measured against another copy, unresolved V genes explain less than half of the discrepancy, and the remainder lacks a known reason. V and J calls and clone size follow that table, whereas D and trimming were derived from the DNA. Here the sample has roughly 260,000 clones; just over 20% occur a single time. The top ten clones comprise 0.028% of the sample.

These data are taken from a study of beta chain features in type 1 diabetes (dated by TCRdb to 2016 to 2019). Context from the whole study: Mean age, gender distribution, total cell number and subset yield did not differ between patients and healthy donors. A total of about 99,000,000 sorted cells were examined across all samples, and RNA yield correlated strongly with the number of cells per subset. The study compared the TCRB repertoires of sorted circulating CD4+ T cell subsets in recently diagnosed type 1 diabetes patients with those in matched healthy donors. Naive and central memory subsets were obtained from all 30 or so donors, but regulatory and stem cell-like memory subsets were isolated from only 8 patients and about 8 healthy donors.

Trimming takes 0 bases from V and 3 bases from J, and the germline ends sit 14 bases apart. The CDR3 starts with the cysteine, ends with the phenylalanine, and has 15 residues. Only the CDR3 DNA stays, 45 bases, in frame from base 1. CDR1 and CDR2 (GTSNPN, SVGIG) derive from the germline V gene (reference sequence). Results and caveats for the whole study, not just this receptor: PCR may preferentially amplify shorter templates, but because patient and control samples were amplified and corrected together, any resulting skew would affect both groups equally. Because cDNA was sequenced instead of genomic DNA, activated cells with high expression could be over-represented, although the groups did not differ in activation or CD3 levels. Because the HLA sub-analyses included only small numbers of individuals, any influence of HLA type on TCRB rearrangement was left unresolved. At VDJ recombination sites, patients with type 1 diabetes made fewer insertions and deleted more nucleotides, a pattern implying thymic rearrangement abnormalities. Naive, central memory and regulatory TCRB repertoires appeared more similar among patients than among healthy donors. In all four CD4+ subsets, TCRB CDR3 length was moderately but significantly shorter in type 1 diabetes patients.

In this chain, TRBV30 is recombined with TRBJ1-1; the D gene is not confidently resolved. The sequencing sample was made of naive CD4+ T cells from blood. Explained via the paper, the cell subset or site label denotes: true naive CD4+ T cells. This clonotype originated in a woman aged 35 to 49 with type 1 diabetes. The CDR3 protein: CAWSVRMRADTEAFF. The nucleotides are TGTGCCTGGAGTGTGAGAATGAGGGCCGACACTGAAGCTTTCTTT.